This T cell receptor (beta chain) is drawn from a study of blood T cell repertoires in COVID-19. Background on the study: Sites in the United States, Italy and Spain provided acute and convalescent COVID-19 samples.

This CDR3 comprises 11 residues. Original methodology: By means of reference gene primer amplification, nucleated cell counts were estimated. Repertoires were generated with immunoSEQ multiplex PCR, while TCRdb's copy carries only in-frame clones and drops some. That table is the source of V, J and clone size, and D and trimming were worked out from the DNA. The sample lists some 64,000 clones; roughly 90% were seen once. The sequenced sample consisted of peripheral blood. This receptor was taken from a man aged 45-65 years with active COVID-19. This sequence joins TRBV21-1 and TRBJ1-1. TRBV21-1 is given as a pseudogene. CDR3 in amino acids: CASSKGAEAFF. CDR3 bases: TGTGCCAGCAGCAAAGGCGCTGAAGCTTTCTTT.